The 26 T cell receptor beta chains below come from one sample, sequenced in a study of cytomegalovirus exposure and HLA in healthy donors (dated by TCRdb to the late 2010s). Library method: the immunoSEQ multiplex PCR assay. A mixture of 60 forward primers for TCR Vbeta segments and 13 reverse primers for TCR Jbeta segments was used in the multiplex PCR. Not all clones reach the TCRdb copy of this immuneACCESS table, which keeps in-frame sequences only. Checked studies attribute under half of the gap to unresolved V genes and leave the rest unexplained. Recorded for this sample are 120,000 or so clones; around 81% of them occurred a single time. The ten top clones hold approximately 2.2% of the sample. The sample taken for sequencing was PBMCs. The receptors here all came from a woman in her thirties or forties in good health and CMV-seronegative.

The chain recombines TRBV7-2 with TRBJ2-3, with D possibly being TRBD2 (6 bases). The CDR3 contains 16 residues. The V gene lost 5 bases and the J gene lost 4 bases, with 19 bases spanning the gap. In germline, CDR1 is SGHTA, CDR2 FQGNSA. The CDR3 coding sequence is TGTGCCAGCAGCCCGGCTGTGCTAGCGATCGCAGATACGCAGTATTTT. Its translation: CASSPAVLAIADTQYF.

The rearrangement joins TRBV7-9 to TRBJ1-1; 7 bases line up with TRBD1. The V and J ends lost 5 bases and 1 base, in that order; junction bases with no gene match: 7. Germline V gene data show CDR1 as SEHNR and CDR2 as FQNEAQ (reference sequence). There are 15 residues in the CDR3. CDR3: CASSGVGTENTEAFF. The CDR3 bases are TGTGCCAGCAGCGGGGTCGGGACAGAGAACACTGAAGCTTTCTTT.

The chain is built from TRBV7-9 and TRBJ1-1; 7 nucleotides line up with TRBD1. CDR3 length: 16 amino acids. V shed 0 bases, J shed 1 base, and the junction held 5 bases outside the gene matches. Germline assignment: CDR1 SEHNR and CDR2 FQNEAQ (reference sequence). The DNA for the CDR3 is TGTGCCAGCAGCTTAGCGTCCGGGACAGCGAACACTGAAGCTTTCTTT. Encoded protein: CASSLASGTANTEAFF.

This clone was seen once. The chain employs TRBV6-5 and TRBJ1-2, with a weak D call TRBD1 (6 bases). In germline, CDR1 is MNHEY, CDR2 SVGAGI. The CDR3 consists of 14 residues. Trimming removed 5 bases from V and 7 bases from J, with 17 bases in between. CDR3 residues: CASSPRGGSGGYTF. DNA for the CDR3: TGTGCCAGCAGTCCAAGGGGGGGGTCGGGTGGCTACACCTTC.

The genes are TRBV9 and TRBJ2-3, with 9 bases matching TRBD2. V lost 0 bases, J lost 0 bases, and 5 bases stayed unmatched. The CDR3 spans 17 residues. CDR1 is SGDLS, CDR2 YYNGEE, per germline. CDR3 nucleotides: TGTGCCAGCAGCGTAGCTAGCGGGGCTACTAGCACAGATACGCAGTATTTT. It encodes CASSVASGATSTDTQYF.

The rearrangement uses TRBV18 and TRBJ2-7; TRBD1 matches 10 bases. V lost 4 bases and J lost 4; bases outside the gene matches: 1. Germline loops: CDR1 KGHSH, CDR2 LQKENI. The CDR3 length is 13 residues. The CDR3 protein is CASSRTGGYEQYF. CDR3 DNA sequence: TGTGCCAGCTCACGGACAGGGGGATACGAGCAGTACTTC.

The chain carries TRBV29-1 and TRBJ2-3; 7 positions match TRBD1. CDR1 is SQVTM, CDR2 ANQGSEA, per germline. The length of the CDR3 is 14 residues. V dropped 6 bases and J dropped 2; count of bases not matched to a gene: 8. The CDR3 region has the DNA TGCAGCGTAAAAAGGACAGGAGTCACAGATACGCAGTATTTT. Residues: CSVKRTGVTDTQYF.

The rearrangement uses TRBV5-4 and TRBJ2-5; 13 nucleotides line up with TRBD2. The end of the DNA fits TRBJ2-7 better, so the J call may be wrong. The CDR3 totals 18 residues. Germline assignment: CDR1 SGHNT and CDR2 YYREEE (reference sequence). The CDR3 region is CASSHLRTSGREDHEQYF. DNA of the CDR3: TGTGCCAGCAGCCACCTCAGGACTAGCGGGAGAGAAGACCACGAGCAGTACTTC.

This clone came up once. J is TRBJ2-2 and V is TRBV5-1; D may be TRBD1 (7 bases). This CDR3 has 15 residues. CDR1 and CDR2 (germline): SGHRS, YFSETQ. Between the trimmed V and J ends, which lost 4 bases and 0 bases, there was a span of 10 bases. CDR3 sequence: CASSAGQTNTGELFF. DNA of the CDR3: TGCGCCAGCAGCGCGGGACAGACGAACACCGGGGAGCTGTTTTTT.

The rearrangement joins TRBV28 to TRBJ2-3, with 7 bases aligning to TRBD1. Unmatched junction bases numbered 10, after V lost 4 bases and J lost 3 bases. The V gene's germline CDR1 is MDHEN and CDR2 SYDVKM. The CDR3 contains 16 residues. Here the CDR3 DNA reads TGTGCCAGCAGTTCACGACAGGGATGGAGGACAGATACGCAGTATTTT. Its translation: CASSSRQGWRTDTQYF.

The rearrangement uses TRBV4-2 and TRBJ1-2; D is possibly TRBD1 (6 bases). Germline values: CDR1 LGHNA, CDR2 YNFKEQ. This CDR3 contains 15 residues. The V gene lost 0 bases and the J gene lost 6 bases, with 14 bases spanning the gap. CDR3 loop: CASSQDLLGADGYTF. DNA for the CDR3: TGTGCCAGCAGCCAAGATCTTTTGGGGGCCGATGGCTACACCTTC.

The CDR3 is CASSADKNYGYTF. DNA for the CDR3: TGTGCCAGCAGCGCGGACAAGAACTATGGCTACACCTTC. The chain uses TRBV6-1 and TRBJ1-2, with D perhaps TRBD1 (5 bases). Germline CDR1 and CDR2: MNHNS and SASEGT. Trimming removed 6 bases at V and 2 bases at J, with 10 bases between. The CDR3 has 13 amino acids.

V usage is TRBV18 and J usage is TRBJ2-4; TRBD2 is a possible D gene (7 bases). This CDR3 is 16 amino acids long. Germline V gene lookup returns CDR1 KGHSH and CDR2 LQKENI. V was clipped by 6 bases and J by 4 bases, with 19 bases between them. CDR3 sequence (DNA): TGTGCCAGCTCGCCCGCGGGGGCGACAGCAAAAAACATTCAGTACTTC. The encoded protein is CASSPAGATAKNIQYF. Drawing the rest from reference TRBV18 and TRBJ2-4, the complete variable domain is NAGVMQNPRHLVRRRGQEARLRCSPMKGHSHVYWYRQLPEEGLKFMVYLQKENIIDESGMPKERFSAEFPKEGPSILRIQQVVRGDSAAYFCASSPAGATAKNIQYFGAGTRLSVL.

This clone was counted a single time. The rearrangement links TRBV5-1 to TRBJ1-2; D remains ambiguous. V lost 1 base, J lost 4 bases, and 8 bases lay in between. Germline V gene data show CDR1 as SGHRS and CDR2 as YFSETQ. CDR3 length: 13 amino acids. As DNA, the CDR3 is TGCGCCAGCAGCTTGCGGGAGGCCTATGGCTACACCTTC. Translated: CASSLREAYGYTF.

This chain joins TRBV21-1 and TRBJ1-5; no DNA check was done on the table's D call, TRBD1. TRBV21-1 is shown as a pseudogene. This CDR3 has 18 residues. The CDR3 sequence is CASSKVVLQVNSNQPQHF. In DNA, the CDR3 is TGTGCCAGCAGCAAAGTGGTGTTACAGGTTAATAGCAATCAGCCCCAGCATTTT.

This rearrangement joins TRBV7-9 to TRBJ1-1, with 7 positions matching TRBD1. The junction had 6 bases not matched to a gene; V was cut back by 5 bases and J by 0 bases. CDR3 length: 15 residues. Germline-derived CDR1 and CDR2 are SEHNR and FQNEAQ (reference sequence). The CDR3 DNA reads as TGTGCCAGCAGCCGGATGGGACAGTTGAACACTGAAGCTTTCTTT. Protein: CASSRMGQLNTEAFF.

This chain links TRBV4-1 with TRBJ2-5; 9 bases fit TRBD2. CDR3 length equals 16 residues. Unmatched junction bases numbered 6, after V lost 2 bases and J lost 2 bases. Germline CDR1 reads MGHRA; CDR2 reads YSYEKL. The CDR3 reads CASSQLRGGGQETQYF. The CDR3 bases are TGCGCCAGCAGCCAACTGCGGGGGGGAGGGCAAGAGACCCAGTACTTC.

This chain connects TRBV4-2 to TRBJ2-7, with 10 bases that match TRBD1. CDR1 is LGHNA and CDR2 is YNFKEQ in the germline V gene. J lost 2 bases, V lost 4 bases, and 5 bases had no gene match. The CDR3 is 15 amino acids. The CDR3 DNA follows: TGTGCCAGCAGCCCTCGGGACAGGGGCCCCTACGAGCAGTACTTC. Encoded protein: CASSPRDRGPYEQYF.

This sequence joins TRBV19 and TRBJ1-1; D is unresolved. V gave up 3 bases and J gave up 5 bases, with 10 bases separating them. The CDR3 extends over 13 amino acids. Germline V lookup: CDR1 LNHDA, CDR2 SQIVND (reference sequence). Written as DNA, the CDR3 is TGTGCCAGTAGTATGGTAGGAGGGACTGAAGCTTTCTTT. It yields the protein CASSMVGGTEAFF. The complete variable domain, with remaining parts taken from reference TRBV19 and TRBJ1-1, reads DGGITQSPKYLFRKEGQNVTLSCEQNLNHDAMYWYRQDPGQGLRLIYYSQIVNDFQKGDIAEGYSVSREKKESFPLTVTSAQKNPTAFYLCASSMVGGTEAFFGQGTRLTVV.

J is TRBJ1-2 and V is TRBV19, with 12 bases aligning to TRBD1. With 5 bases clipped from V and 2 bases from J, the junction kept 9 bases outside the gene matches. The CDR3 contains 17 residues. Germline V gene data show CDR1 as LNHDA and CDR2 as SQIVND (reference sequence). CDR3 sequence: CASSSGTGGLGNYGYTF. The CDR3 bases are TGTGCCAGTAGTTCCGGGACAGGGGGCCTTGGGAACTATGGCTACACCTTC.

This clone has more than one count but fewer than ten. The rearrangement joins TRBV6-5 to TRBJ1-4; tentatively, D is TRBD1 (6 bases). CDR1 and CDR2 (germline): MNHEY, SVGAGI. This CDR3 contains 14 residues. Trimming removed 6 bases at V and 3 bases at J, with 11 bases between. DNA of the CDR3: TGTGCCAGCAGAACAGGGAGCCCTAATGAAAAACTGTTTTTT. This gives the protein CASRTGSPNEKLFF.

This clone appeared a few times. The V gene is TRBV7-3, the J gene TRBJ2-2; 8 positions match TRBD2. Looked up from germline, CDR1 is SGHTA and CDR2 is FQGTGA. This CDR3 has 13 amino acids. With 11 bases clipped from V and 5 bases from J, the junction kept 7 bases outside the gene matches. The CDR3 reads CAVTTSATGELFF. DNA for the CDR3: TGTGCCGTAACGACTAGCGCAACCGGGGAGCTGTTTTTT. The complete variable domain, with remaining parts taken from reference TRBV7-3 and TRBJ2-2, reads GAGVSQTPSNKVTEKGKYVELRCDPISGHTALYWYRQSLGQGPEFLIYFQGTGAADDSGLPNDRFFAVRPEGSVSTLKIQRTERGDSAVYLCAVTTSATGELFFGEGSRLTVL.

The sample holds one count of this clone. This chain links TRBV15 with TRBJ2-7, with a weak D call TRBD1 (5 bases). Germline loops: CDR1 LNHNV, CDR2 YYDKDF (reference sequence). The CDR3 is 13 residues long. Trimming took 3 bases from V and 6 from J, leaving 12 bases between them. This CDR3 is CATSSHQGFEQYF. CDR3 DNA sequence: TGTGCCACCAGCAGCCACCAGGGATTCGAGCAGTACTTC.

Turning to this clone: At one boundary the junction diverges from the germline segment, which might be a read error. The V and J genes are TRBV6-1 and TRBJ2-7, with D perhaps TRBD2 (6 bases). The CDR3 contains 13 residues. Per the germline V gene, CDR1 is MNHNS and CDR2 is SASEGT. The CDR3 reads CASSEGLKGTAGF. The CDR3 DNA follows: TGTGCCAGCAGTGAAGGGTTAAAGGGGACTGCAGGCTTC.

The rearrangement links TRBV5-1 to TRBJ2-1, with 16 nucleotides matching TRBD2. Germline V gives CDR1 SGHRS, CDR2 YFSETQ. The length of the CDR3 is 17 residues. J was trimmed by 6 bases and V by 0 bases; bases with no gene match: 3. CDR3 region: CASSLAGTSGRGNEQFF. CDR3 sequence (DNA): TGCGCCAGCAGCTTGGCCGGGACTAGCGGGAGGGGCAATGAGCAGTTCTTC.

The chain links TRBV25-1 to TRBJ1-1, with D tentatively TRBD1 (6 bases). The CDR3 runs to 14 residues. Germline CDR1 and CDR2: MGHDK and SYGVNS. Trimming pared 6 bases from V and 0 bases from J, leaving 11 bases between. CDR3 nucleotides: TGTGCCAGCAGCGAGGGACAATTGAACACTGAAGCTTTCTTT. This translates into CASSEGQLNTEAFF.